Below are 5 T cell receptor beta chains sequenced from a single sample in a study of blood T cell repertoires in COVID-19. Clones were read by immunoSEQ multiplex PCR, and TCRdb kept only the in-frame ones, dropping some. Of hundreds of thousands of clones listed, 88% are singletons. Sequencing was carried out using PBMCs or T cells enriched from blood (not recorded which). These TCRs come from a woman aged 45-59 years who had recovered from COVID-19.

The chain uses TRBV14 and TRBJ2-1; perhaps TRBD1 as D (6 bases). Germline V gives CDR1 SGHDN, CDR2 FVKESK. With 3 bases removed from V and 0 bases from J, the gap between germline ends came to 21 bases. The CDR3 runs 19 residues. The CDR3 bases are TGTGCCAGCAGCCACATCCCCGGTACAGGGCCCGACTCCTACAATGAGCAGTTCTTC. Encoded protein: CASSHIPGTGPDSYNEQFF.

The chain employs TRBV9 and TRBJ2-3; possibly TRBD2 for D (7 bases). Trimming pared 0 bases from V and 5 bases from J, leaving 19 bases between. CDR1 is SGDLS and CDR2 is YYNGEE in the germline V gene. The CDR3 runs 17 residues. The CDR3: CASSVGWKARGGDTQYF. CDR3 sequence (DNA): TGTGCCAGCAGCGTAGGGTGGAAAGCTAGGGGGGGAGATACGCAGTATTTT.

The rearrangement uses TRBV5-1 and TRBJ1-6; 9 nucleotides align to TRBD1. The CDR3 runs to 15 residues. Germline CDR1 SGHRS, CDR2 YFSETQ. With 5 bases clipped from V and 10 bases from J, the junction kept 10 bases outside the gene matches. CDR3 nucleotide sequence: TGCGCCAGCAGGGCCGGGACAGGGAGGGAGTCACCCCTCCACTTT. This codes for CASRAGTGRESPLHF.

Turning to this clone: Distinct nucleotide sequences in the sample also encode this CDR3. This chain joins TRBV5-4 and TRBJ2-1; 7 bases match TRBD2. This CDR3 is 15 amino acids long. Per germline, CDR1 SGHNT and CDR2 YYREEE (reference sequence). V lost 1 base and J lost 4; bases outside the gene matches: 5. CDR3: CASSLLGGGYNEQFF. In DNA form, the CDR3 reads TGTGCCAGCAGCTTGTTGGGCGGGGGTTACAATGAGCAGTTCTTC.

The chain couples TRBV19 to TRBJ1-5; TRBD1 matches at 7 bases. This CDR3 region has 14 residues. Germline V lookup: CDR1 LNHDA, CDR2 SQIVND (reference sequence). V was clipped by 3 bases and J by 10 bases; unmatched bases: 9. CDR3 nucleotide sequence: TGTGCCAGTAGTATTGACAGGGATCCATCACCCCAGCATTTT. Translated, it gives CASSIDRDPSPQHF.